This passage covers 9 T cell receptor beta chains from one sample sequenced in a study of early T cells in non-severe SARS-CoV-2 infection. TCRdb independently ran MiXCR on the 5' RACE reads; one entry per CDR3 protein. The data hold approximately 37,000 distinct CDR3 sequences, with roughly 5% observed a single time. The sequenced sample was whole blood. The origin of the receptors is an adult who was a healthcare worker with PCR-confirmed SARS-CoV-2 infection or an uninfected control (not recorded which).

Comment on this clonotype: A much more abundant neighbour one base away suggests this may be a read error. The CDR3 is CASRYTGGRDGYTF. CDR3 coding DNA: TGTGCCAGCCGTTATACAGGGGGTAGGGATGGCTACACCTTC. This chain links TRBV5-4 with TRBJ1-2, with TRBD1 matching over 8 bases. This CDR3 spans 14 amino acids. Germline V gene data show CDR1 as SGHNT and CDR2 as YYREEE (reference sequence). V lost 7 bases to trimming and J lost 6 bases; unmatched junction nucleotides: 11. Full variable domain (rest looked up from reference TRBV5-4 and TRBJ1-2): ETGVTQSPTHLIKTRGQQVTLRCSSQSGHNTVSWYQQALGQGPQFIFQYYREEENGRGNFPPRFSGLQFPNYSSELNVNALELDDSALYLCASRYTGGRDGYTFGSGTRLTVV.

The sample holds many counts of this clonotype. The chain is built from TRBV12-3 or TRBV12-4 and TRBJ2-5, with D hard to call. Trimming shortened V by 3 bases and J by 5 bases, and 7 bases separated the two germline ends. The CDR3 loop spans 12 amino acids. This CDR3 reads CASSFSSETQYF. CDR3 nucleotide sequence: TGTGCCAGCAGTTTTAGTAGTGAGACCCAGTACTTC.

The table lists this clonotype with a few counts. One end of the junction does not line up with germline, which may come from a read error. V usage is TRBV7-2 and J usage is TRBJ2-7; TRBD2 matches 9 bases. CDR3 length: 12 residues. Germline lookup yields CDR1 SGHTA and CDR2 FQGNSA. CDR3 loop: CATSGRTYEQYF. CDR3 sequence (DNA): TGTGCCACCAGCGGGAGGACCTACGAGCAGTACTTC.

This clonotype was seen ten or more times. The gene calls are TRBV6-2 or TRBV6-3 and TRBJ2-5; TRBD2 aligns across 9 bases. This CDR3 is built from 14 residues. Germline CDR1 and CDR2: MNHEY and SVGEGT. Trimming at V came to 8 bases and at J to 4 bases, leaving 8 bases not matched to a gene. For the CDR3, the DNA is TGTGCCAGCGTCTCCACTAGCGGGCCAGAGACCCAGTACTTC. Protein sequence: CASVSTSGPETQYF.

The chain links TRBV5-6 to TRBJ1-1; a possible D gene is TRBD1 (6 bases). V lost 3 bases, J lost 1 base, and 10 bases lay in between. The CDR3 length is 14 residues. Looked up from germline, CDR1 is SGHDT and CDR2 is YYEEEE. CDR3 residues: CASSWPGQNTEAFF. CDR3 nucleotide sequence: TGTGCCAGCAGCTGGCCGGGACAGAACACTGAAGCTTTCTTT.

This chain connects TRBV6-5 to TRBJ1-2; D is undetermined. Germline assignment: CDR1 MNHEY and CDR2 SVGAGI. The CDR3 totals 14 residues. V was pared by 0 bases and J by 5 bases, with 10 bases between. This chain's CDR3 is CASSYSRENYGYTF. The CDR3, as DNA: TGTGCCAGCAGTTACTCGAGAGAAAATTATGGCTACACCTTC.

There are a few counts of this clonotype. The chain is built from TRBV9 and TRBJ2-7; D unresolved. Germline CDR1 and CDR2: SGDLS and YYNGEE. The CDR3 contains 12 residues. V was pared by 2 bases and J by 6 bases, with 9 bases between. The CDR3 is CASSVQSREQYF. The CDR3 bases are TGTGCCAGCAGCGTTCAATCTCGCGAGCAGTACTTC.

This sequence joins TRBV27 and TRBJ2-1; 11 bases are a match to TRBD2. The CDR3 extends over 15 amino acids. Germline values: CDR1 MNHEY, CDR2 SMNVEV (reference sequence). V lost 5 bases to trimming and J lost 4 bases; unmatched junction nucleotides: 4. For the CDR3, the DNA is TGTGCCAGCAGTCCTGCTAGCGGGAGGTACAATGAGCAGTTCTTC. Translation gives CASSPASGRYNEQFF.

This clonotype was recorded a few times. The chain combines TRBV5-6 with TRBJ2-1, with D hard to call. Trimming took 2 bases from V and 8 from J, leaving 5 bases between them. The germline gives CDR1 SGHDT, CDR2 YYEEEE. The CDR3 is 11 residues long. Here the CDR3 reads CASSFQDEQFF. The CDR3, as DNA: TGTGCCAGCAGCTTCCAGGATGAGCAGTTCTTC.